This TCR beta chain was captured in a study of blood T cell repertoires in COVID-19. Data came from immunoSEQ multiplex PCR; TCRdb stores just in-frame clones and leaves some out. The sample lists about 300,000 clones; 70% to 90% were seen once. CDR3 length: 11 amino acids. The germline V and J ends were trimmed by 8 bases and 2 bases, with 9 bases remaining between them. From germline, CDR1 is DFQATT and CDR2 SNEGSKA (reference sequence). The material sequenced was peripheral blood. The TCR comes from a man between 65 and 85 years old with acute or convalescent COVID-19. The chain employs TRBV20-1 and TRBJ2-5, with D possibly being TRBD1 (5 bases). The CDR3 DNA reads as TGCAGTTCCCCAGGGCAAGAGACCCAGTACTTC. Its protein product is CSSPGQETQYF.